Following are 27 T cell receptor beta chains from one sample sequenced in a study of blood T cell repertoires in COVID-19. Profiled with immunoSEQ multiplex PCR; TCRdb holds only in-frame clones, not every one. The table records 100,000 or so clones, roughly nine tenths of them present only once. The sequencing sample was made of peripheral blood. Receptors were obtained from a man aged 50-59 years with active COVID-19.

The chain couples TRBV7-9 to TRBJ1-5, with D maybe TRBD1 (6 bases). The CDR3 covers 14 residues. V was shortened by 5 bases and J by 0 bases, with 8 bases between the two germline ends. Germline V CDR1 and CDR2: SEHNR, FQNEAQ (reference sequence). This chain's CDR3 is CASSLQGSNQPQHF. The CDR3, as DNA: TGTGCCAGCAGCCTACAGGGTAGCAATCAGCCCCAGCATTTT.

The V gene is TRBV3-1 (or the pseudogene TRBV3-2), the J gene TRBJ1-2; possible D gene TRBD1, 6 bases. Trimming removed 7 bases at V and 2 bases at J, with 14 bases between. Germline values: CDR1 LGHDT, CDR2 YNNKEL (reference sequence). The CDR3 is made up of 14 amino acids. CDR3 residues: CASNSQGKNYGYTF. The CDR3 region has the DNA TGTGCCAGCAATAGTCAGGGGAAAAACTATGGCTACACCTTC.

The rearrangement joins TRBV29-1 to TRBJ2-1; TRBD2 matches at 12 bases. Germline values: CDR1 SQVTM, CDR2 ANQGSEA. J lost 0 bases, V lost 4 bases, and 4 bases had no gene match. The CDR3 is 16 residues long. CDR3 loop: CSVATSGGPSYNEQFF. CDR3 in DNA: TGCAGCGTTGCGACTAGCGGGGGCCCCTCCTACAATGAGCAGTTCTTC.

This sequence joins TRBV5-6 and TRBJ2-3; TRBD2 is a possible D gene (8 bases). The germline CDR1 and CDR2 sequences are SGHDT and YYEEEE. This CDR3 comprises 16 residues. Deletions cut 2 bases from V and 5 bases from J, with 18 bases between. CDR3 nucleotides: TGTGCCAGCAGCTTTCGAACGGGAGGGGGCCAAGATACGCAGTATTTT. Protein: CASSFRTGGGQDTQYF.

The chain's CDR3 is CASSPPGLVADTQYF. DNA of the CDR3: TGTGCCAGCTCACCACCGGGACTAGTTGCAGATACGCAGTATTTT. J is TRBJ2-3 and V is TRBV18; 8 positions agree with TRBD2. V lost 0 bases to trimming and J lost 4 bases; unmatched junction nucleotides: 3. Germline assignment: CDR1 KGHSH and CDR2 LQKENI. The CDR3 extends over 15 amino acids.

V and J are TRBV6-4 and TRBJ1-2; 8 bases agree with TRBD1. There are 16 residues in the CDR3. V shed 6 bases and J 4 bases; nucleotides not matched to a gene: 13. From germline, CDR1 is MRHNA and CDR2 SNTAGT. The CDR3 reads CASRHHRDRFFYGYTF. For the CDR3, the DNA is TGTGCCAGCAGGCACCACCGGGACAGGTTCTTCTATGGCTACACCTTC.

The chain couples TRBV5-6 to TRBJ1-4, with a tentative D call TRBD1 (6 bases). This CDR3 has 14 amino acids. The germline V gene encodes CDR1 SGHDT and CDR2 YYEEEE. V was pared by 2 bases and J by 4 bases, with 9 bases between. CDR3 DNA sequence: TGTGCCAGCAGCTTACAGGGAAATAATGAAAAACTGTTTTTT. Its protein is CASSLQGNNEKLFF.

The chain has TRBV18 and TRBJ2-3; 8 nucleotides line up with TRBD2. Unmatched junction bases numbered 15, after V lost 3 bases and J lost 4 bases. This CDR3 is 18 amino acids long. Germline V gives CDR1 KGHSH, CDR2 LQKENI. The CDR3 coding sequence is TGTGCCAGCTCACCGGATCTAGAGCGGGGGACTATTCCAGATACGCAGTATTTT. It yields the protein CASSPDLERGTIPDTQYF.

The CDR3 sequence is CATSRAPAGNYEQYF. The CDR3 region has the DNA TGTGCCACCAGCAGAGCCCCGGCAGGGAACTACGAGCAGTACTTC. The chain joins TRBV15 to TRBJ2-7; D is perhaps TRBD1 (5 bases). The CDR3 has 15 amino acids. Trimming left V 1 base short and J 3 bases short, with 13 bases between. Germline V gene data show CDR1 as LNHNV and CDR2 as YYDKDF (reference sequence).

The genes are TRBV11-1 and TRBJ1-2, with TRBD1 identical over 8 bases. This CDR3 contains 12 residues. In germline, CDR1 is SGHAT, CDR2 FQDESV (reference sequence). After removal of 8 bases from V and 8 bases from J, the junction contained 7 bases not matched to a gene. This chain's CDR3 is CASSPDRGGYTF. The CDR3 DNA sequence: TGTGCCAGCTCACCAGACAGGGGCGGCTACACCTTC. Using reference TRBV11-1 and TRBJ1-2 for the parts outside the CDR3, the full variable domain is EAEVAQSPRYKITEKSQAVAFWCDPISGHATLYWYRQILGQGPELLVQFQDESVVDDSQLPKDRFSAERLKGVDSTLKIQPAELGDSAMYLCASSPDRGGYTFGSGTRLTVV.

The chain joins TRBV7-3 to TRBJ2-3, with D possibly TRBD1 on 7 matching bases. The CDR3 spans 16 residues. Germline V gene data show CDR1 as SGHTA and CDR2 as FQGTGA. Trimming removed 5 bases at V and 2 bases at J, with 17 bases between. The CDR3 sequence is CASSPQGGLNTDTQYF. In nucleotides, the CDR3 is TGTGCCAGCAGCCCCCAGGGGGGCCTTAACACAGATACGCAGTATTTT.

This clone was picked up a small number of times. This sample includes further DNA sequences coding for the same CDR3. This sequence joins TRBV15 and TRBJ2-1, with a weak D call TRBD2 (6 bases). Trimming took off 3 bases at V and 0 bases at J, with 9 bases between the two ends. The CDR3 is 15 residues long. The germline V gene encodes CDR1 LNHNV and CDR2 YYDKDF (reference sequence). Here the CDR3 DNA reads TGTGCCACCAGCAGGACCGGGAGCTCCTACAATGAGCAGTTCTTC. It is translated as CATSRTGSSYNEQFF.

The genes are TRBV5-1 and TRBJ2-3; 10 positions match TRBD2. The germline V gene has CDR1 SGHRS and CDR2 YFSETQ. With 4 bases clipped from V and 5 bases from J, the junction kept 10 bases outside the gene matches. The CDR3 totals 16 residues. The CDR3 here is CASSLRWSGREDTQYF. CDR3 nucleotide sequence: TGCGCCAGCAGCCTCCGATGGAGCGGGAGGGAAGATACGCAGTATTTT.

This CDR3 is CATSEQGAGGELFF. The DNA of the CDR3 is TGTGCCACCAGCGAACAGGGGGCTGGCGGGGAGCTGTTTTTT. The rearrangement links TRBV15 to TRBJ2-2; 9 bases align to TRBD1. Germline assignment: CDR1 LNHNV and CDR2 YYDKDF (reference sequence). V shed 5 bases, J shed 7 bases, and the junction held 5 bases outside the gene matches. CDR3 length: 14 residues.

This sequence joins TRBV18 and TRBJ1-2; TRBD1 might be the D (5 bases). CDR1 and CDR2 (germline): KGHSH, LQKENI. V lost 1 base, J lost 2 bases, and 8 bases lay in between. The CDR3 is 14 amino acids. Here the CDR3 DNA reads TGTGCCAGCTCACCACTGACAGAGAACTATGGCTACACCTTC. Translating it yields CASSPLTENYGYTF.

There are a few counts of this clone. The gene calls are TRBV6-5 and TRBJ1-5; 9 nucleotides agree with TRBD1. The CDR3 is 15 amino acids. Trimming took 0 bases from V and 4 from J; bases not matched to a gene: 1. Germline V gives CDR1 MNHEY, CDR2 SVGAGI. This chain's CDR3 is CASSYSGQGNQPQHF. CDR3 nucleotides: TGTGCCAGCAGTTACTCGGGACAGGGTAATCAGCCCCAGCATTTT.

This chain links TRBV24-1 with TRBJ1-5; TRBD1 agrees at 9 bases. V was clipped by 9 bases and J by 5 bases; unmatched bases: 4. CDR1 is KGHDR and CDR2 is SFDVKD in the germline V gene. This CDR3 region has 13 residues. The CDR3 loop reads CATAGTGHQPQHF. The CDR3 bases are TGTGCCACCGCAGGGACAGGGCATCAGCCCCAGCATTTT.

This chain connects TRBV7-3 to TRBJ2-3, with 9 bases matching TRBD2. CDR3 length equals 15 residues. Looked up from germline, CDR1 is SGHTA and CDR2 is FQGTGA. Germline trimming cut 5 bases from V and 4 bases from J; bases unmatched to any gene: 7. CDR3 region: CASSISGGEADTQYF. CDR3 bases: TGTGCCAGCAGCATTAGCGGGGGAGAGGCAGATACGCAGTATTTT.

The chain uses TRBV10-2 and TRBJ2-3; no clear D. Germline V gene lookup returns CDR1 WSHSY and CDR2 SAAADI. The CDR3 spans 14 residues. V dropped 2 bases and J dropped 0 bases, with 6 bases sitting between them. CDR3 DNA sequence: TGCGCCAGCAGTGAGGTGGAGAGCACAGATACGCAGTATTTT. Residues: CASSEVESTDTQYF.

CDR3 protein: CASSYGRHVLNEKLFF. CDR3 DNA sequence: TGTGCCAGCAGTTACGGCCGACATGTGCTGAATGAAAAACTGTTTTTT. The rearrangement links TRBV6-6 to TRBJ1-4; the D is unclear. The CDR3 covers 16 residues. Germline V CDR1 and CDR2: MNHNY, SVGAGI (reference sequence). Trimming cost V 2 bases and J 5 bases, with 15 bases left between them.

The CDR3 loop is CASSLGGLAGDNEQFF. The CDR3 DNA reads as TGTGCCAGCAGCTTGGGGGGACTAGCGGGGGACAATGAGCAGTTCTTC. The V call is TRBV5-4, the J call TRBJ2-1, with 14 bases aligning to TRBD2. Germline CDR1 and CDR2: SGHNT and YYREEE (reference sequence). The CDR3 spans 16 residues. The J segment lost 5 bases and the V segment lost 0 bases, leaving 1 base of the junction unmatched.

The rearrangement links TRBV7-3 to TRBJ2-1; 9 bases map to TRBD1. Germline assignment: CDR1 SGHTA and CDR2 FQGTGA. Trimming took 5 bases from V and 9 from J; bases not matched to a gene: 2. This CDR3 has 12 residues. The CDR3, as DNA: TGTGCCAGCAGCGGGACAGGGATTGAGCAGTTCTTC. Translating gives CASSGTGIEQFF.

V is TRBV5-1 and J is TRBJ1-1, with TRBD1 as a possible D gene (5 bases). CDR1 SGHRS and CDR2 YFSETQ come from the germline V gene. The CDR3 runs 13 residues. With 2 bases removed from V and 5 bases from J, the gap between germline ends came to 10 bases. CDR3 loop: CASSFQGFTEAFF. The CDR3 coding sequence is TGCGCCAGCAGCTTTCAGGGATTTACTGAAGCTTTCTTT.

This chain connects TRBV9 to TRBJ2-2, with 11 bases matching TRBD2. This CDR3 contains 16 residues. Germline loops: CDR1 SGDLS, CDR2 YYNGEE. The junction had 7 bases not matched to a gene; V was cut back by 2 bases and J by 7 bases. The CDR3 DNA reads TGTGCCAGCAGCGTCGAGGCTAGCGGGAGGCTCGGGGAGCTGTTTTTT. This sequence encodes CASSVEASGRLGELFF.

The gene calls are TRBV11-2 and TRBJ1-1, with TRBD1 matching over 7 bases. This CDR3 spans 15 amino acids. Germline values: CDR1 SGHAT, CDR2 FQNNGV. V was pared by 5 bases and J by 1 base, with 7 bases of the junction left unmatched. CDR3 in amino acids: CASSTHRGGNTEAFF. CDR3 nucleotide sequence: TGTGCCAGCAGCACACACAGGGGCGGGAACACTGAAGCTTTCTTT.

The chain is built from TRBV27 and TRBJ2-1, with 8 bases fitting TRBD2. CDR1 is MNHEY and CDR2 is SMNVEV in the germline V gene (reference sequence). The CDR3 extends over 14 amino acids. Losses at the gene ends were 6 bases for V and 2 bases for J; bases not matched to a gene: 3. This CDR3 reads CASRLAGTYNEQFF. CDR3 DNA sequence: TGTGCCAGCAGGTTAGCGGGGACCTACAATGAGCAGTTCTTC.

The rearrangement links TRBV19 to TRBJ2-7, with D perhaps matching TRBD2 (5 bases). The CDR3 extends over 13 amino acids. Trimming stripped 6 bases from V and 4 bases from J, with 13 bases between. In germline, CDR1 is LNHDA, CDR2 SQIVND (reference sequence). The DNA for the CDR3 is TGTGCCAGTAGCCCTCAATCGGGGTACGAGCAGTACGTC. Amino acids: CASSPQSGYEQYV.